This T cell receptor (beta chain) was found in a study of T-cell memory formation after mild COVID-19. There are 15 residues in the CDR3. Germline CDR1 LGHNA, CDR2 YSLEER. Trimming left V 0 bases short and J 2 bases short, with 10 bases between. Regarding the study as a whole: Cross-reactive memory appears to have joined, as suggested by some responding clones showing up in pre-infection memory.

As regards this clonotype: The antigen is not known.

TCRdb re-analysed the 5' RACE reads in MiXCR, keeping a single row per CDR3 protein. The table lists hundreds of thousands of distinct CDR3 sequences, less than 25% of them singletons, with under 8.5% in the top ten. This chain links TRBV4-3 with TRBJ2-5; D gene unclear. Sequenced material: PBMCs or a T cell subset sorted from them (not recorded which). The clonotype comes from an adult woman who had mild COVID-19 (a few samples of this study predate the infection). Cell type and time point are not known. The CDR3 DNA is TGCGCCAGCAGCCAAGACCAGGCCACTCAAGAGACCCAGTACTTC. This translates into CASSQDQATQETQYF.